These 6 T cell receptor beta chains originate from one sample sequenced in a study of blood T cell repertoires in COVID-19. The table came from immunoSEQ multiplex PCR; TCRdb's copy has only in-frame clones and leaves some out. The data show around 370,000 clones, 80% to 90% seen once. The specimen was peripheral blood. These receptors all stem from a woman between 50 and 59 years old with COVID-19, enrolled during active disease.

This rearrangement joins TRBV7-2 to TRBJ2-7; 8 bases map to TRBD2. Trimming removed 3 bases from V and 2 bases from J; junction bases left unmatched: 6. CDR3 length: 15 amino acids. Germline V gene data show CDR1 as SGHTA and CDR2 as FQGNSA. As DNA, the CDR3 is TGTGCCAGCAGCTTTACTAGCGGACTCCCCTACGAGCAGTACTTC. Protein: CASSFTSGLPYEQYF.

The rearrangement uses TRBV12-1 and TRBJ2-2; the DNA was not compared with TRBD2, the D call given in the table. TRBV12-1 is a recognized pseudogene. The CDR3 runs 17 residues. In nucleotides, the CDR3 is TGTGCCAGCAGCTTTTTCCGGCGGGTTCATATCCCCGGGGAGCTGTTTTTT. Encoded protein: CASSFFRRVHIPGELFF.

The V and J genes are TRBV30 and TRBJ1-1; weak D call: TRBD1 (5 bases). V lost 1 base, J lost 1 base, and 13 bases lay in between. CDR3 length: 15 amino acids. Per the germline V gene, CDR1 is GTSNPN and CDR2 is SVGIG (reference sequence). DNA of the CDR3: TGTGCCTGGAGTGCCCGGGGGTGGACGAACACTGAAGCTTTCTTT. Amino acid sequence: CAWSARGWTNTEAFF.

This chain links TRBV11-2 with TRBJ1-2, with no clear D. The CDR3 sequence is 16 residues long. Germline V gene lookup returns CDR1 SGHAT and CDR2 FQNNGV. V lost 1 base, J lost 5 bases, and 17 bases lay in between. CDR3 DNA: TGTGCCAGCAGCTTAGGCGGGTATGGAGGGTCTTATGGCTACACCTTC. Translated, it gives CASSLGGYGGSYGYTF.

V usage is TRBV4-2 and J usage is TRBJ2-4; TRBD2 matches at 13 bases. V trimming: 0 bases; J trimming: 4 bases; junction bases outside the gene matches: 15. Germline loops: CDR1 LGHNA, CDR2 YNFKEQ. This CDR3 is 21 amino acids long. CDR3 in DNA: TGTGCCAGCAGCCAAGATTGGACTAGCGGGAGAGAGGGGGGCAAAAAAAACATTCAGTACTTC. It is translated as CASSQDWTSGREGGKKNIQYF.

The genes are TRBV3-1 (or the pseudogene TRBV3-2) and TRBJ1-2; 7 bases are shared with TRBD1. The germline V gene encodes CDR1 LGHDT and CDR2 YNNKEL (reference sequence). This CDR3 is 15 amino acids long. After removal of 2 bases from V and 7 bases from J, the junction contained 10 bases not matched to a gene. This CDR3 is CASSQIRGGVGGYTF. CDR3 coding DNA: TGTGCCAGCAGCCAAATTCGAGGGGGCGTTGGTGGCTACACCTTC.